These 4 T cell receptor beta chains came from one sample sequenced in a study of blood T cell repertoires in COVID-19. Sequenced by immunoSEQ multiplex PCR; TCRdb stores in-frame clones only, minus some. Counted here are approximately 440,000 clones, about 90% occurring once; the ten biggest clones make up more than 0.55%. What was sequenced was PBMCs or T cells enriched from blood (not recorded which). The receptors derive from a man aged 18 to 35 who had recovered from COVID-19.

The chain uses TRBV7-3 and TRBJ2-1, with D possibly TRBD2 on 5 matching bases. CDR3 length: 15 amino acids. Trimming shortened V by 1 base and J by 0 bases, and 7 bases separated the two germline ends. Germline V lookup: CDR1 SGHTA, CDR2 FQGTGA. In DNA form, the CDR3 reads TGTGCCAGCAGCTTAATCACTAGCTCCTACAATGAGCAGTTCTTC. Protein product: CASSLITSSYNEQFF.

This clone was observed a single time. The V and J genes are TRBV9 and TRBJ2-3; 9 nucleotides agree with TRBD2. The CDR3 covers 16 residues. Trimming cost V 4 bases and J 2 bases; bases outside gene matches: 8. Germline loops: CDR1 SGDLS, CDR2 YYNGEE. The CDR3 sequence is CASSPRLAEDTDTQYF. The CDR3 DNA reads TGTGCCAGCAGCCCGCGACTAGCGGAGGACACAGATACGCAGTATTTT.

This clone was picked up one time. The chain carries TRBV27 and TRBJ2-7, with D perhaps matching TRBD1 (5 bases). The germline V and J ends were trimmed by 8 bases and 3 bases, with 17 bases remaining between them. CDR3 size: 14 residues. Germline V gene data show CDR1 as MNHEY and CDR2 as SMNVEV (reference sequence). CDR3 residues: CASVEFAGHYEQYF. The CDR3 DNA reads as TGTGCCAGCGTTGAGTTTGCAGGGCACTACGAGCAGTACTTC.

The chain recombines TRBV5-4 with TRBJ2-5; 7 bases agree with TRBD1. Per germline, CDR1 SGHNT and CDR2 YYREEE (reference sequence). CDR3 length equals 14 residues. The junction had 6 bases not matched to a gene; V was cut back by 4 bases and J by 3 bases. CDR3 region: CASSPKGAEETQYF. CDR3 nucleotides: TGTGCCAGCAGCCCTAAGGGGGCTGAAGAGACCCAGTACTTC.